This TCR beta chain was sequenced during a study of CD8 T cells in Susac syndrome. cDNA came from roughly 0.47 to 1 ug RNA primed by random hexamers. One entry per CDR3 protein, called by TCRdb with MiXCR from the immunoSEQ multiplex PCR reads. Among some 130,000 distinct CDR3 sequences listed, roughly 94% were seen once. General study findings and limits: The study admitted that it had a relatively small number of individuals in its TCR sequencing and HLA analysis.

In the multiple sclerosis control group, patients were treatment-naive and had stable or active relapsing-remitting disease. Negative isolation yielded the CD8+ and CD4+ T cells, while FACS enriched the TEMRA cells. After removal of 4 bases from V and 6 bases from J, the junction contained 2 bases not matched to a gene. This CDR3 contains 13 residues. CDR1 is SQVTM, CDR2 ANQGSEA, per germline. Points on this clonotype: Its specificity is unknown.

The genes are TRBV29-1 and TRBJ2-2; 10 bases fit TRBD1. This sequence was found in a human donor with multiple sclerosis. Sequenced sample: CD4+ T cells from PBMCs. The CDR3, as DNA: TGCAGCGTTGGAGGACAGGGGGCCGGGGAGCTGTTTTTT. Translation: CSVGGQGAGELFF.